This TCR beta chain is from a study of shared clonotypes between healthy human individuals (TCRdb year 2020). Turning to the overall study: A couple of women and a few men aged 18 to 49 years were included in the cohort. For each donor, CD4 naive and CD4 memory were each given three plates, CD8 naive was given two plates, and CD8 memory was given one plate. Blood TCR repertoires of about five healthy adults were deeply sequenced to estimate repertoire size and the extent of clonotype sharing between individuals. To increase sequencing depth and limit assay-specific biases, different laboratories used diverse techniques to prepare libraries and sequence TCR repertoires. Each donor's leukapheresis produced roughly between roughly 0.85 and 9.5 billion PBMCs. What the work shows at the level of the full study, not this receptor alone: Across a handful of donors, approximately 5% of naive CD4, roughly 3.3% of naive CD8, around 2.1% of memory CD4, and about 0.44% of memory CD8 clonotypes were shared. Compared with non-shared clonotypes, the clonotypes found in all four sorted-subset donors had higher generation probabilities. Sampling was limited to blood, and TCR repertoires in tissue likely differ from TCR repertoires in blood. Based on pairwise subsampling, the degree of clonotype sharing among donors was expected to be affected by sequencing depth. The small number of donors limited the genetic and exposure-history diversity represented. Rarefaction of sorted-subset datasets indicated incomplete sequencing despite the large sequencing depth. Naive subsets generally had larger estimated clonotype richness than memory subsets did.

Healthy HIV-negative adults with no recently reported acute infections or vaccinations were included as donors. Every donor was a Caucasian adult living in Nashville, Tennessee, USA. CD4+ T cells were enriched by magnetic negative selection, after which naive cells were positively selected on CD45RA and the negative fraction was taken as the memory subset. After blood collection by leukapheresis, PBMCs were isolated using Ficoll-Histopaque density gradient centrifugation and then cryopreserved in the vapor phase of liquid nitrogen. Purity and quantity of every magnetically sorted T cell population were checked by analytical flow cytometry. From each sorted fraction, genomic DNA was isolated and quantified by UV absorbance on a Nanodrop 2000c. Using the deep immunoSEQ assay, TCR CDR3 regions were amplified from genomic DNA by multiplex PCR. Extracted genomic DNA from each cell subset was distributed evenly across all wells of several immunoSEQ 96-well plates, and each plate was treated as a replicate. Each replicate PCR for sorted subsets received roughly 0.2 ug genomic DNA, equal to tens of thousands of T cell genomes. Purified libraries were measured with a Qubit 3.0 fluorometer, size-checked on a Bioanalyzer 2100, and measured again with the KAPA Library Quantification kit. A separate single-read 150-cycle Illumina NextSeq 550 flow cell was used to sequence each immunoSEQ 96-well plate. In the original analysis: Because only junctional sequences without quality scores were contained in the immunoSEQ output, filtering matching that applied to full-length reads could not be performed. To assign V/J genes and CDR3, sequences were annotated using PyIR, a Python wrapper for IgBLAST v1.9, with IMGT germline references. Reads with weak V/J assignments (E-value above 1e-6), missing CDR3, stop codons, out-of-frame junctions, or ambiguous translated residues were removed. V3J clonotypes were defined as sequences sharing the same inferred V gene, J gene, and CDR3 amino acid sequence. Percentage overlap between repertoires was calculated by dividing the number of shared unique clonotypes by the size of the smaller repertoire. Three approaches were used to assess repertoire richness: RTK rarefaction, the Chao1 estimator, and Recon v2.1 estimates of unobserved clonotypes. Generation probabilities for all TCRbeta clonotypes obtained by the gDNA method from a few donors were computed using OLGA. TCRdb re-hosts the immuneACCESS table, in-frame sequences only. Its copies lack some clones; in the studies checked, an unresolved V gene accounts for under half of them, and the cause for the rest is not known. Clone size and V and J calls were adopted from that table, with D and trimming inferred from the DNA. In this sample the table shows 2 million to 2.5 million clones, 90% to 97% of which occur a single time. The ten top clones hold more than 0.1% of the sample.

With respect to this clone: What antigen it recognizes has not been identified. Base qualities are not recorded, but no much larger clone differs from it by a single base.

The germline V gene supplies CDR1 SGDLS and CDR2 YYNGEE. From its cysteine to its phenylalanine, the CDR3 spans 16 amino acids. The only DNA kept is the CDR3, 48 bases in frame from the first base. The V end gives up 0 bases and the J end 3 bases, leaving 6 bases in the junction not matched to a gene. The clonotype comes from a man between 18 and 29 years old in good health. The sample was naive CD4+ T cells sorted from blood. In light of the paper, this sample's cell subset or site label describes: CD45RA+ positively selected. The sequence links TRBV9 to TRBJ2-7, with 10 bases aligning to TRBD1. The bases are TGTGCCAGCAGCGTAGGTAGTGGGACAGGGGTCTACGAGCAGTACTTC. It encodes CASSVGSGTGVYEQYF. Reference TRBV9 and TRBJ2-7 genes cover what lies past the CDR3, so the full variable domain is DSGVTQTPKHLITATGQRVTLRCSPRSGDLSVYWYQQSLDQGLQFLIQYYNGEERAKGNILERFSAQQFPDLHSELNLSSLELGDSALYFCASSVGSGTGVYEQYFGPGTRLTVT.